The 13 T cell receptor beta chains below were found in one sample sequenced in a study of graft-versus-host responses after intestinal transplantation. Clones were sequenced by immunoSEQ multiplex PCR, and TCRdb holds only the in-frame ones, with some missing. In the table there are roughly 18,000 clones, around 39% of which are singletons. Sequenced here: alloreactive CD4+ T cells from a mixed lymphocyte reaction culture, sampled before intestinal transplant. Documented subset: CFSE-low proliferating T cells sorted from roughly six-day pre-transplant mixed lymphocyte reaction (GvH or HvG direction). Source of these receptors: a human patient who received an intestinal transplant.

This chain joins TRBV2 and TRBJ1-2, with D tentatively TRBD1 (6 bases). Trimming left V 7 bases short and J 8 bases short, with 20 bases between. CDR3 length equals 14 residues. Germline CDR1 reads SNHLY; CDR2 reads FYNNEI. CDR3 nucleotides: TGTGCCAGCACCGACGCGCGGGGGCTTGGAGGCTACACCTTC. Its translation is CASTDARGLGGYTF.

This rearrangement joins TRBV19 to TRBJ1-2, with D unclear. This CDR3 spans 14 amino acids. Germline CDR1 reads LNHDA; CDR2 reads SQIVND (reference sequence). Trimming left V 5 bases short and J 4 bases short, with 14 bases between. The CDR3 protein is CASSEFVRVYGYTF. The CDR3 DNA sequence: TGTGCCAGTAGTGAGTTCGTTCGGGTCTATGGCTACACCTTC.

The DNA for the CDR3 is TGTGCCAGCAGCCAAGAGAGAATGGGGGGGATCGAGAGCATTCAGTACTTC. It translates to CASSQERMGGIESIQYF. The chain employs TRBV4-2 and TRBJ2-4; 7 bases line up with TRBD2. The CDR3 runs 17 residues. V dropped 0 bases and J dropped 9; count of bases not matched to a gene: 14. The germline V gene encodes CDR1 LGHNA and CDR2 YNFKEQ.

This clone came up a few times. The V call is TRBV2, the J call TRBJ1-6, with 8 bases that match TRBD1. With V trimmed by 6 bases and J by 7 bases, 11 bases remained unmatched. The germline CDR1 and CDR2 sequences are SNHLY and FYNNEI. The CDR3 has 16 amino acids. As DNA, the CDR3 is TGTGCCAGCAGGGAAAGGTGGACAGGGAAAAATTCACCCCTCCACTTT. As protein: CASRERWTGKNSPLHF.

This chain links TRBV11-2 with TRBJ2-2, with D hard to call. CDR1 is SGHAT and CDR2 is FQNNGV in the germline V gene. Trimming cost V 2 bases and J 5 bases, with 3 bases left between them. This CDR3 contains 12 residues. CDR3 nucleotide sequence: TGTGCCAGCAGCTTATCTACCGGGGAGCTGTTTTTT. Translating gives CASSLSTGELFF.

V gene TRBV9 combines with J gene TRBJ2-1, with TRBD2 as a possible D gene (5 bases). Per germline, CDR1 SGDLS and CDR2 YYNGEE. The ends were cut back, 0 bases at V and 6 bases at J, with 16 bases in the middle. The CDR3 consists of 16 residues. This chain's CDR3 is CASSVAGGTVPNEQFF. Written as DNA, the CDR3 is TGTGCCAGCAGCGTAGCTGGAGGAACCGTTCCCAATGAGCAGTTCTTC.

In this sample, this clone turned up once. The chain carries TRBV7-9 and TRBJ1-1, with 7 bases identical to TRBD1. Germline assignment: CDR1 SEHNR and CDR2 FQNEAQ (reference sequence). V was clipped by 6 bases and J by 0 bases; unmatched bases: 4. The CDR3 spans 14 residues. The CDR3 sequence is CASRAGTVNTEAFF. For the CDR3, the DNA is TGTGCCAGCAGGGCCGGGACAGTGAACACTGAAGCTTTCTTT.

This sequence joins TRBV5-8 and TRBJ1-3; D is unclear. V lost 1 base, J lost 2 bases, and 10 bases lay in between. CDR1 is SGHTS and CDR2 is YDEGEE in the germline V gene. The CDR3 is 15 amino acids. CDR3 DNA: TGTGCCAGCAGCTTGTTCCTGAGAGCTGGAAACACCATATATTTT. It codes for CASSLFLRAGNTIYF.

The chain links TRBV11-3 to TRBJ2-3, with 14 positions matching TRBD2. The V gene end was trimmed by 0 bases and the J gene end by 9 bases; junction bases not matched to a gene: 2. Looked up from germline, CDR1 is SGHNT and CDR2 is YENEEA. This CDR3 comprises 15 residues. The CDR3 sequence: CASSLDGTSGGTQYF. For the CDR3, the DNA is TGTGCCAGCAGCTTAGATGGGACTAGCGGGGGCACGCAGTATTTT.

The chain joins TRBV11-3 to TRBJ2-5; no definite D call. CDR1 is SGHNT and CDR2 is YENEEA in the germline V gene. Deletions cut 2 bases from V and 1 base from J, with 5 bases between. The CDR3 runs to 13 residues. In DNA, the CDR3 is TGTGCCAGCAGCTTATTCGGCCAAGAGACCCAGTACTTC. Translation gives CASSLFGQETQYF.

This clone was observed a few times. The chain links TRBV10-1 to TRBJ2-2; 7 nucleotides line up with TRBD1. CDR3 length equals 14 residues. From germline, CDR1 is WNHNN and CDR2 SYGVQD (reference sequence). V lost 5 bases, J lost 6 bases, and 6 bases stayed unmatched. CDR3 sequence reads: CASSPPDRAGELFF. The CDR3 DNA reads as TGCGCCAGCAGTCCTCCCGACAGGGCCGGGGAGCTGTTTTTT.

In its sample, this clone was seen a few times. This chain uses TRBV6-6 with TRBJ1-6; D possibly corresponds to TRBD1 (5 bases). Germline V gene lookup returns CDR1 MNHNY and CDR2 SVGAGI (reference sequence). This CDR3 is 14 amino acids long. V lost 0 bases to trimming and J lost 10 bases, with 10 bases between them. The chain's CDR3 is CASSYSVPGSPLHF. The CDR3 nucleotides are TGTGCCAGCAGTTACTCCGTCCCAGGGTCACCCCTCCACTTT.

This clone was found once. As DNA, the CDR3 is TGTGCTTCCCAATCCTCCTCCGTCCACAATGAGCAGTTCTTC. Translated, it gives CASQSSSVHNEQFF. The chain links TRBV2 to TRBJ2-1, with no clear D. The CDR3 contains 14 residues. From germline, CDR1 is SNHLY and CDR2 FYNNEI.